This TCR beta chain was found in a study of long-term antiretroviral therapy in people with HIV. General study findings and limits: HIV repertoires had narrower CDR3 length ranges than controls.

An immunoSEQ assay, version v3.0, was performed at survey level. This table comes from immunoSEQ multiplex PCR, and its TCRdb copy is limited to in-frame clones, with some not included. Of about 25,000 clones listed, approximately 79% were seen once; the top ten hold 11%. This CDR3 comprises 11 residues. Germline V CDR1 and CDR2: GTSNPN, SVGIG (reference sequence). The germline V and J ends were trimmed by 5 bases and 4 bases, with 8 bases remaining between them. Concerning this clone itself: Its matching antigen is unknown.

This TCR derives from a man aged 30 to 45 with HIV. The sequencing used unsorted PBMCs, collected 2.1 years after starting antiretroviral therapy. This rearrangement joins TRBV30 to TRBJ1-2, with a weak D call TRBD1 (5 bases). CDR3 sequence: CAWGGIYGYTF. The DNA for the CDR3 is TGTGCCTGGGGGGGGATCTATGGCTACACCTTC. Using reference TRBV30 and TRBJ1-2 for the parts outside the CDR3, the full variable domain is SQTIHQWPATLVQPVGSPLSLECTVEGTSNPNLYWYRQAAGRGLQLLFYSVGIGQISSEVPQNLSASRPQDRQFILSSKKLLLSDSGFYLCAWGGIYGYTFGSGTRLTVV.